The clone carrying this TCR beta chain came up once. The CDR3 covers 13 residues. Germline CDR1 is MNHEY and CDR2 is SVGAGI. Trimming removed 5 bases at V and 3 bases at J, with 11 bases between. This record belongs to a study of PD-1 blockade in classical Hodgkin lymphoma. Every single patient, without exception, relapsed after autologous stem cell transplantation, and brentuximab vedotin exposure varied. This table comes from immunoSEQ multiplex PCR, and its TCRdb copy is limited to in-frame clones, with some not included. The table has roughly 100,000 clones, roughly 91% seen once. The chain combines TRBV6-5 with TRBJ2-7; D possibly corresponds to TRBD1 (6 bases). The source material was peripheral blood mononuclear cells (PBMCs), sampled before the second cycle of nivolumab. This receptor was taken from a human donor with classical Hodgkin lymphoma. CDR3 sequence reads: CASSRDTYYEQYF. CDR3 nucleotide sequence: TGTGCCAGCAGTCGGGACACCTACTACGAGCAGTACTTC.